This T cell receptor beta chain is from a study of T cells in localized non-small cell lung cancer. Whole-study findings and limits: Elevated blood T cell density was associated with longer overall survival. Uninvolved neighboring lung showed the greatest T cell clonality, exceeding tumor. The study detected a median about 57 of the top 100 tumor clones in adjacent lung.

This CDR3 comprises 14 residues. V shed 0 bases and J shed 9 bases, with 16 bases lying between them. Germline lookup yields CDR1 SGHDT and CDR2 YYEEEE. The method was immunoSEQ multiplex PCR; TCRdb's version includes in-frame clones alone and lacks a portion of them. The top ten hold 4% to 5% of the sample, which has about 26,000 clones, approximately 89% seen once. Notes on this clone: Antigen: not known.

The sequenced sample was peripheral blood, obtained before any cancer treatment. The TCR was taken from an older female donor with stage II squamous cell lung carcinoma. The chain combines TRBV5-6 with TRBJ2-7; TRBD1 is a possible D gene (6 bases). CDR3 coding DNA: TGTGCCAGCAGCTTGGTGGGGGCAGTGGCCGGGCAGTACTTC. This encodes CASSLVGAVAGQYF.